The 19 T cell receptor beta chains presented below share a single source sample, sequenced in a study of T cell responses to AZD1222 COVID-19 vaccine. TCRdb's table, derived via immunoSEQ multiplex PCR, lists solely in-frame clones and lacks some. The data contain approximately 93,000 clones, approximately 89% of them singletons. The sequencing used peripheral blood, collected 28 days after the second AZD1222 dose. The receptor set was obtained from an adult who received the AZD1222 COVID-19 vaccine.

This chain links TRBV7-2 with TRBJ2-1, with TRBD2 matching over 11 bases. The CDR3 consists of 18 residues. V dropped 1 base and J dropped 12; count of bases not matched to a gene: 17. Germline CDR1 is SGHTA and CDR2 is FQGNSA. For the CDR3, the DNA is TGTGCCAGCAGCTTAGGGGTTGGGCTAGCGGGGGGCTATTTTGGGCAGTTCTTC. This codes for CASSLGVGLAGGYFGQFF.

The CDR3 loop reads CASSSGQSNEKLFF. CDR3 sequence (DNA): TGTGCCAGCAGCTCGGGACAGAGTAATGAAAAACTGTTTTTT. The rearrangement joins TRBV5-4 to TRBJ1-4; 7 nucleotides match TRBD1. The CDR3 runs 14 residues. V lost 3 bases, J lost 4 bases, and 3 bases stayed unmatched. Germline values: CDR1 SGHNT, CDR2 YYREEE (reference sequence).

The count of this clone is one. This chain links TRBV30 with TRBJ2-3, with D uncertain. The V end lost 2 bases, the J end lost 6 bases, and 6 bases lay between the germline ends. CDR3 length: 11 residues. CDR1 and CDR2 (germline): GTSNPN, SVGIG (reference sequence). CDR3 region: CAWSPRDTQYF. As DNA, the CDR3 is TGTGCCTGGAGTCCCCGTGATACGCAGTATTTT.

This clone was seen just once. The gene calls are TRBV7-9 and TRBJ1-1; 7 bases map to TRBD1. Looked up from germline, CDR1 is SEHNR and CDR2 is FQNEAQ (reference sequence). V shed 5 bases, J shed 5 bases, and the junction held 8 bases outside the gene matches. The CDR3 length is 14 residues. The CDR3 DNA sequence: TGTGCCAGCAGCCAACAGGGGCCCGGGACTGAAGCTTTCTTT. Translating it yields CASSQQGPGTEAFF.

The chain's CDR3 is CASSYKRGKYNEQFF. The CDR3 DNA follows: TGTGCCAGCAGTTACAAGCGGGGGAAGTACAATGAGCAGTTCTTC. The J gene is TRBJ2-1, the V gene TRBV7-3, with TRBD2 matching 8 bases. CDR3 length equals 15 residues. V dropped 6 bases and J dropped 4; count of bases not matched to a gene: 8. Germline-derived CDR1 and CDR2 are SGHTA and FQGTGA.

The V and J genes are TRBV5-1 and TRBJ1-1; D may be TRBD1 (6 bases). V lost 3 bases to trimming and J lost 7 bases, with 10 bases between them. Germline loops: CDR1 SGHRS, CDR2 YFSETQ. The CDR3 loop spans 12 amino acids. The CDR3 nucleotides are TGCGCCAGCAGCTATCTACAGGGTGAAGCTTTCTTT. Its translation: CASSYLQGEAFF. The variable domain in full, completed from reference TRBV5-1 and TRBJ1-1, reads KAGVTQTPRYLIKTRGQQVTLSCSPISGHRSVSWYQQTPGQGLQFLFEYFSETQRNKGNFPGRFSGRQFSNSRSEMNVSTLELGDSALYLCASSYLQGEAFFGQGTRLTVV.

This sequence joins TRBV27 and TRBJ1-5, with D hard to call. CDR1 MNHEY and CDR2 SMNVEV come from the germline V gene (reference sequence). Trimming pared 1 base from V and 3 bases from J, leaving 10 bases between. This CDR3 is 15 amino acids long. The CDR3 bases are TGTGCCAGCAGTTTATTTCCCGGGGACAATCAGCCCCAGCATTTT. Protein: CASSLFPGDNQPQHF.

The chain links TRBV21-1 to TRBJ2-1. TRBV21-1 is an annotated pseudogene. CDR3 size: 18 residues. CDR3 protein: CASSARLGSSPVEWEQFF. The CDR3 coding sequence is TGTGCCAGCAGCGCCCGACTGGGGTCGAGCCCGGTCGAGTGGGAGCAGTTCTTC.

This clone was detected a few times. The J gene is TRBJ1-5, the V gene TRBV30; D ambiguous. The CDR3 is made up of 16 amino acids. CDR1 and CDR2 (germline): GTSNPN, SVGIG (reference sequence). V was pared by 0 bases and J by 7 bases, with 19 bases between. The CDR3 DNA follows: TGTGCCTGGAGTGTACGGGTAGGGCAATCAGCCCAGCCCCAGCATTTT. This translates into CAWSVRVGQSAQPQHF.

The V call is TRBV20-1, the J call TRBJ2-7; D is undetermined. Trimming removed 6 bases from V and 4 bases from J, with 10 bases in between. This CDR3 contains 11 residues. Germline lookup yields CDR1 DFQATT and CDR2 SNEGSKA (reference sequence). CDR3 bases: TGCAGTGCCCCCGGGCGGTACGAGCAGTACTTC. Its protein product is CSAPGRYEQYF.

The rearrangement uses TRBV4-2 and TRBJ1-3, with D maybe TRBD1 (5 bases). The V gene's germline CDR1 is LGHNA and CDR2 YNFKEQ. Trimming removed 0 bases at V and 4 bases at J, with 16 bases between. CDR3 length: 17 residues. CDR3 DNA: TGTGCCAGCAGCCAAGATACGGGTGGGGCTTCAGGAAACACCATATATTTT. Encoded protein: CASSQDTGGASGNTIYF.

J is TRBJ1-6 and V is TRBV12-3 or TRBV12-4; no reliable D call. CDR3 length: 12 residues. Trimming removed 3 bases at V and 8 bases at J, with 5 bases between. The CDR3 region is CASSFVDSPLHF. DNA for the CDR3: TGTGCCAGCAGTTTTGTGGATTCACCCCTCCACTTT.

CDR3 sequence reads: CASSLIEGNSPLHF. The CDR3 DNA is TGTGCCAGCAGCTTGATCGAGGGGAATTCACCCCTCCACTTT. V usage is TRBV11-2 and J usage is TRBJ1-6; D is perhaps TRBD1 (5 bases). Germline loops: CDR1 SGHAT, CDR2 FQNNGV. The V end lost 3 bases, the J end lost 7 bases, and 10 bases lay between the germline ends. The CDR3 covers 14 residues.

The V call is TRBV5-1, the J call TRBJ1-2, with TRBD1 matching over 12 bases. The germline V gene encodes CDR1 SGHRS and CDR2 YFSETQ. Losses at the gene ends were 4 bases for V and 7 bases for J; bases not matched to a gene: 11. The CDR3 spans 16 residues. CDR3 protein: CASSANSGTGGLGYTF. The CDR3 DNA reads TGCGCCAGCAGCGCGAACTCCGGGACAGGGGGCCTTGGCTACACCTTC.

V gene TRBV3-1 (or the pseudogene TRBV3-2) combines with J gene TRBJ1-6, with 10 bases that match TRBD1. Germline V gives CDR1 LGHDT, CDR2 YNNKEL (reference sequence). The V and J ends lost 0 bases and 7 bases, in that order; junction bases with no gene match: 3. The CDR3 extends over 16 amino acids. The CDR3 is CASSQDMGQGNSPLHF. CDR3 coding DNA: TGTGCCAGCAGCCAAGATATGGGACAGGGGAATTCACCCCTCCACTTT.

This chain joins TRBV9 and TRBJ1-1, with 8 nucleotides matching TRBD1. The CDR3 runs to 15 residues. Germline CDR1 reads SGDLS; CDR2 reads YYNGEE. J gave up 5 bases and V 0 bases, and 6 bases lay outside the gene matches. The CDR3 nucleotides are TGTGCCAGCAGCGTAGCGGGGCAGGGGGCTACTGAAGCTTTCTTT. Translating gives CASSVAGQGATEAFF.

The chain is built from TRBV5-5 and TRBJ1-2; D is uncertain. Trimming took off 2 bases at V and 4 bases at J, with 9 bases between the two ends. The germline gives CDR1 SGHKS, CDR2 YYEKEE (reference sequence). This CDR3 comprises 13 residues. This chain's CDR3 is CASSFGSFYGYTF. For the CDR3, the DNA is TGTGCCAGCAGCTTCGGGTCCTTCTATGGCTACACCTTC.

The chain has TRBV5-4 and TRBJ1-2; tentative D call: TRBD1 (5 bases). Trimming removed 1 base from V and 3 bases from J, with 13 bases in between. The CDR3 covers 15 residues. Germline V gene data show CDR1 as SGHNT and CDR2 as YYREEE (reference sequence). CDR3 in amino acids: CASSLLGRVDYGYTF. In DNA form, the CDR3 reads TGTGCCAGCAGCTTGCTTGGCAGGGTGGACTATGGCTACACCTTC.

The chain joins TRBV11-1 to TRBJ1-2; the match to TRBD1 covers 9 bases. Germline V gene data show CDR1 as SGHAT and CDR2 as FQDESV (reference sequence). The ends lost 5 bases at V and 5 bases at J; junction bases unmatched: 6. The CDR3 is 14 residues long. The CDR3 reads CASSPTDRGYGYTF. The CDR3 region has the DNA TGTGCCAGCAGCCCCACGGACAGGGGTTATGGCTACACCTTC. The complete variable domain, with remaining parts taken from reference TRBV11-1 and TRBJ1-2, reads EAEVAQSPRYKITEKSQAVAFWCDPISGHATLYWYRQILGQGPELLVQFQDESVVDDSQLPKDRFSAERLKGVDSTLKIQPAELGDSAMYLCASSPTDRGYGYTFGSGTRLTVV.